These 5 T cell receptor beta chains originate from one sample sequenced in a study of T cell responses to AZD1222 COVID-19 vaccine. The protocol was immunoSEQ multiplex PCR, while the TCRdb copy is restricted to in-frame clones and leaves out a portion. This table has 90,000 to 140,000 clones, 88% appearing once. The sequencing here drew on peripheral blood, taken on day 0 of AZD1222 vaccination. Receptors were obtained from an adult in good health.

The chain combines TRBV5-1 with TRBJ2-2, with 8 bases lining up with TRBD1. Losses at the gene ends were 4 bases for V and 4 bases for J; bases not matched to a gene: 12. The CDR3 is 17 amino acids. CDR1 and CDR2 (germline): SGHRS, YFSETQ. DNA of the CDR3: TGCGCCAGCAGCATCCTGGACAGGGTCGATTTCACCGGGGAGCTGTTTTTT. Amino acid sequence: CASSILDRVDFTGELFF.

Only one count was recorded for this clone. This chain uses TRBV7-9 with TRBJ2-3; 7 nucleotides agree with TRBD1. Germline V gene data show CDR1 as SEHNR and CDR2 as FQNEAQ (reference sequence). The CDR3 is 16 amino acids. The junction had 5 bases not matched to a gene; V was cut back by 1 base and J by 1 base. CDR3: CASSLEGARGTDTQYF. The CDR3 coding sequence is TGTGCCAGCAGCTTAGAGGGGGCGCGAGGCACAGATACGCAGTATTTT.

The rearrangement uses TRBV10-3 and TRBJ2-7; the D is unclear. This CDR3 region has 12 residues. Germline V gene sequence: CDR1 ENHRY, CDR2 SYGVKD. The V gene lost 0 bases and the J gene lost 5 bases, with 5 bases spanning the gap. CDR3 bases: TGTGCCATCAGTGAGTCGGATAACGAGCAGTACTTC. Translation: CAISESDNEQYF.

The rearrangement uses TRBV19 and TRBJ2-3; possible D gene TRBD1, 7 bases. Germline V CDR1 and CDR2: LNHDA, SQIVND (reference sequence). Trimming shortened V by 6 bases and J by 4 bases, and 26 bases separated the two germline ends. The CDR3 is 18 residues long. The CDR3 DNA follows: TGTGCCAGTAGGCCAGCGGAACAATCCAGCAGGGGGGCAGATACGCAGTATTTT. Translation gives CASRPAEQSSRGADTQYF.

This clone was observed once. The chain has TRBV6-6 and TRBJ1-4; TRBD1 agrees at 7 bases. Germline V gene sequence: CDR1 MNHNY, CDR2 SVGAGI (reference sequence). The CDR3 totals 14 residues. Trimming at V came to 6 bases and at J to 4 bases, leaving 5 bases not matched to a gene. This chain's CDR3 is CASSQTGLNEKLFF. Here the CDR3 DNA reads TGTGCCAGCAGCCAGACAGGGCTTAATGAAAAACTGTTTTTT.